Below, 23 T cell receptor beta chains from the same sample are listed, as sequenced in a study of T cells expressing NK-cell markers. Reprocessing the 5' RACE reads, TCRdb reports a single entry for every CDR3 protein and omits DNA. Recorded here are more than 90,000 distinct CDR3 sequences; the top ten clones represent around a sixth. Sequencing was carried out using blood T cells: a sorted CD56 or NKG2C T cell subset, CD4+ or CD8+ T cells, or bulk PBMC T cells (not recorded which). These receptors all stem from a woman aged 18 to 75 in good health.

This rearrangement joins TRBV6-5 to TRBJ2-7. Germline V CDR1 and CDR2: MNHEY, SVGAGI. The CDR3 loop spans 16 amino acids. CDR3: CASSYSIDGFSYEQYF.

The CDR3 region is CASSFRGLEGETQYF. The V call is TRBV28, the J call TRBJ2-5; TCRdb's D call of TRBD2 is untestable without DNA. The CDR3 contains 15 residues. Germline CDR1 reads MDHEN; CDR2 reads SYDVKM.

CDR3 sequence: CASSYLGGSTDTQYF. The chain has TRBV6-5 and TRBJ2-3; TCRdb reports TRBD1, a call that lacks DNA to check it against. Per the germline V gene, CDR1 is MNHEY and CDR2 is SVGAGI. The CDR3 is 15 residues long.

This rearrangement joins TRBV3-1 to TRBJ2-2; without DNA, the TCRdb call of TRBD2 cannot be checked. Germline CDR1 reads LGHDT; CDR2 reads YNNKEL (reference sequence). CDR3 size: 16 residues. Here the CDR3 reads CASSQDAGGRTGELFF.

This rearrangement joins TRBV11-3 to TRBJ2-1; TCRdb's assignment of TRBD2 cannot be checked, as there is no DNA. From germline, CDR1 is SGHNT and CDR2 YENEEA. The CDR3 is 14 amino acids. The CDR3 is CASSGRGENNEQFF.

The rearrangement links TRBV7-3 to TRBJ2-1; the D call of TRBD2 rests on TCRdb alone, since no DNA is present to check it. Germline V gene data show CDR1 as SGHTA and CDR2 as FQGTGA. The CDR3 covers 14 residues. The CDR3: CASSPGTSGPQQFF.

The CDR3 region is CASSPPGRPYEQYF. V and J are TRBV5-6 and TRBJ2-7. Germline CDR1 and CDR2: SGHDT and YYEEEE. CDR3 length: 14 residues.

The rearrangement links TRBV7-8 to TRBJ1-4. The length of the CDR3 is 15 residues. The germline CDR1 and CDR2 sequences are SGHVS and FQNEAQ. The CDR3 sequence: CASSTQGPPNEKLFF.

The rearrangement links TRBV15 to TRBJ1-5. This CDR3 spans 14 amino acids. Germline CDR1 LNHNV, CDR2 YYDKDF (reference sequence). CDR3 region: CATSRGPGGQPQHF.

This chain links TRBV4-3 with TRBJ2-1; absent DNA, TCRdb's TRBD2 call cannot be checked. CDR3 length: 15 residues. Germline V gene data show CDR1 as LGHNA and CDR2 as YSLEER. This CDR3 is CASSQESAGGTEQFF.

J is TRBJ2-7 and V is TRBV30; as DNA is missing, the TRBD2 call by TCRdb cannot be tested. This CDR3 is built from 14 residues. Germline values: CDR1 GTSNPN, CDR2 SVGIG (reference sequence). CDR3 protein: CAWSSPGLSPEQYF.

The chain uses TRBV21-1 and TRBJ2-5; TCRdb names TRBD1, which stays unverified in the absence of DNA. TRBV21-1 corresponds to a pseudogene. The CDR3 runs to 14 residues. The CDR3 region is CASSPGGVGETQYF.

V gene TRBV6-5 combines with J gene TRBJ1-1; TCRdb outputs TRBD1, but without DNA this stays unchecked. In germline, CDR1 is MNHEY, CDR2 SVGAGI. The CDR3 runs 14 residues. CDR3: CASSYGAGNTEAFF.

CDR3 residues: CASRYQGAAYEQYF. The chain carries TRBV27 and TRBJ2-7; TCRdb's D call of TRBD1 is untestable without DNA. Germline CDR1 and CDR2: MNHEY and SMNVEV (reference sequence). The CDR3 has 14 residues.

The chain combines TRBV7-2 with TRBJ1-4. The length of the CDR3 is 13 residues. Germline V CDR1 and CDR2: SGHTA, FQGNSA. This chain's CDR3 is CASSSTLNEKLFF. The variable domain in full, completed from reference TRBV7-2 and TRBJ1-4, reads GAGVSQSPSNKVTEKGKDVELRCDPISGHTALYWYRQSLGQGLEFLIYFQGNSAPDKSGLPSDRFSAERTGGSVSTLTIQRTQQEDSAVYLCASSSTLNEKLFFGSGTQLSVL.

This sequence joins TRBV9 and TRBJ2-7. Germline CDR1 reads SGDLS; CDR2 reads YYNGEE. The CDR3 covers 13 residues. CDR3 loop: CASSVSDSYEQYF.

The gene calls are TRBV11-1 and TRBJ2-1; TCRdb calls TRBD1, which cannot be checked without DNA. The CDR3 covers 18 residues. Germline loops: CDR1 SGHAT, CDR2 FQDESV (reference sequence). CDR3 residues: CASSPIGGTGFSYNEQFF. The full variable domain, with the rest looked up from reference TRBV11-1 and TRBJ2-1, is EAEVAQSPRYKITEKSQAVAFWCDPISGHATLYWYRQILGQGPELLVQFQDESVVDDSQLPKDRFSAERLKGVDSTLKIQPAELGDSAMYLCASSPIGGTGFSYNEQFFGPGTRLTVL.

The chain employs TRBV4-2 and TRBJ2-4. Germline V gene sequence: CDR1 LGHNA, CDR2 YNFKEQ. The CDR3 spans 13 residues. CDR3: CASSQLAKNIQYF.

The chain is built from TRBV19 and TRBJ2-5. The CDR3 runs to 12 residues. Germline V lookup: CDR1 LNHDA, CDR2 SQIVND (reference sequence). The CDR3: CASSGDRETQYF.

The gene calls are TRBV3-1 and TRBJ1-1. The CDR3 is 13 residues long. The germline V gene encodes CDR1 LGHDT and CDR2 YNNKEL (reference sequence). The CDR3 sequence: CASSQESGTEAFF.

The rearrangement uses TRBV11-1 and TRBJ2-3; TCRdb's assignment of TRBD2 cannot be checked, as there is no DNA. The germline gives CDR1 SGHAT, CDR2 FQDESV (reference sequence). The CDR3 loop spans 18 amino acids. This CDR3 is CASSLRTSGGAGTDTQYF.

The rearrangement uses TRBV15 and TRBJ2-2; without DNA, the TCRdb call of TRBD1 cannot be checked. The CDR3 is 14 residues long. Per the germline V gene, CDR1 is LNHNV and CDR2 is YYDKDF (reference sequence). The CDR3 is CATKPRANTGELFF.

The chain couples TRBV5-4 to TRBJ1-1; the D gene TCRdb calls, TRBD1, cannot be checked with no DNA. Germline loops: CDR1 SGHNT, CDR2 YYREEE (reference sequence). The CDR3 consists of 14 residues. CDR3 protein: CASNTGEANTEAFF. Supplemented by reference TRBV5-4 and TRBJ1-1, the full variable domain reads ETGVTQSPTHLIKTRGQQVTLRCSSQSGHNTVSWYQQALGQGPQFIFQYYREEENGRGNFPPRFSGLQFPNYSSELNVNALELDDSALYLCASNTGEANTEAFFGQGTRLTVV.